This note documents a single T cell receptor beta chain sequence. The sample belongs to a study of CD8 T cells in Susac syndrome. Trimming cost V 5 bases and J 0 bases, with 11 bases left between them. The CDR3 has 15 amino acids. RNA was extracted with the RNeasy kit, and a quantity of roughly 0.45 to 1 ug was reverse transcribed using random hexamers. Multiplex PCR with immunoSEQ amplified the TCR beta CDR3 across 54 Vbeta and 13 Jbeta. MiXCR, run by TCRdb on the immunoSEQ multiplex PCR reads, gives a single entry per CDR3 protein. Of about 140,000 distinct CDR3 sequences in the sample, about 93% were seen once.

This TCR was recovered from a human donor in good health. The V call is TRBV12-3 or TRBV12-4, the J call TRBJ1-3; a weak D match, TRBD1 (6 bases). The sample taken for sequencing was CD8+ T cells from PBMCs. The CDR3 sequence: CASSHDRSSGNTIYF. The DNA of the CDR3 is TGTGCCAGCAGTCACGACAGGAGCTCTGGAAACACCATATATTTT.